This TCR beta chain was recovered during a study of CDR3 diversity in severe acne. TCRdb ran MiXCR on the PCR reads and lists one entry per CDR3 protein. The sample carries 97,000 or so distinct CDR3 sequences, around 56% recorded once. Germline CDR1 is LNHDA and CDR2 is SQIVND (reference sequence). This CDR3 is built from 12 residues. Turning to this clonotype: Relative to the germline gene, one junction end is altered; a read error may explain this.

Sequencing input: blood. The TCR originated in a male donor with acne. J is TRBJ2-7 and V is TRBV19, with D possibly being TRBD1 or TRBD2 (5 bases each). CDR3 sequence reads: CASSSGPYEQHF. The CDR3 DNA follows: TGTGCCAGTAGTTCGGGGCCCTACGAGCAGCACTTC.